The 21 T cell receptor beta chains below were found in one sample sequenced in a study of CD8+ T cells in alopecia areata. RNA was isolated and reverse transcribed to cDNA, the sequencing template. Only in-frame clones appear in the TCRdb table, and some are missing; sequencing was by immunoSEQ multiplex PCR. Found here are 200,000 or so clones, roughly 64% of them singletons; the top ten hold 4.5% to 6%. Indicated treatment: oral pan-JAK inhibitor, 5-10 mg twice daily. The specimen was CD4+ T cells sorted from blood, collected at week 24, from a patient treated with tofacitinib. The origin of the receptors is a human donor with alopecia areata.

J is TRBJ1-5 and V is TRBV5-1, with D tentatively TRBD1 (6 bases). The CDR3 consists of 14 residues. The V gene's germline CDR1 is SGHRS and CDR2 YFSETQ. V was shortened by 0 bases and J by 7 bases, with 11 bases between the two germline ends. This chain's CDR3 is CASSLGQEGQPQHF. CDR3 DNA: TGCGCCAGCAGCTTGGGACAGGAAGGGCAGCCCCAGCATTTT.

The chain employs TRBV5-4 and TRBJ1-1; D gene ambiguous. Trimming removed 0 bases at V and 5 bases at J, with 11 bases between. CDR1 and CDR2 (germline): SGHNT, YYREEE (reference sequence). CDR3 length: 14 residues. The CDR3 spells CASSLEPTETEAFF. As DNA, the CDR3 is TGTGCCAGCAGCTTGGAACCCACGGAGACTGAAGCTTTCTTT.

This clone was recorded a few times. V gene TRBV27 combines with J gene TRBJ1-3, with D hard to call. The CDR3 length is 15 residues. Trimming shortened V by 5 bases and J by 0 bases, and 11 bases separated the two germline ends. Germline V gene lookup returns CDR1 MNHEY and CDR2 SMNVEV (reference sequence). The CDR3 sequence is CASSPLGVSGNTIYF. CDR3 in DNA: TGTGCCAGCAGTCCGCTCGGAGTCTCTGGAAACACCATATATTTT.

The chain couples TRBV7-9 to TRBJ2-6; no clear D gene. The CDR3 spans 16 residues. Germline assignment: CDR1 SEHNR and CDR2 FQNEAQ (reference sequence). V lost 1 base and J 0 bases, leaving 7 bases between the germline ends. The CDR3 sequence is CASSLGSASGANVLTF. The CDR3 DNA reads as TGTGCCAGCAGCTTAGGGAGCGCCTCTGGGGCCAACGTCCTGACTTTC. The full variable domain, completed using reference TRBV7-9 and TRBJ2-6, is DTGVSQNPRHKITKRGQNVTFRCDPISEHNRLYWYRQTLGQGPEFLTYFQNEAQLEKSRLLSDRFSAERPKGSFSTLEIQRTEQGDSAMYLCASSLGSASGANVLTFGAGSRLTVL.

The chain joins TRBV11-1 to TRBJ2-3, with D perhaps matching TRBD2 (6 bases). The CDR3 length is 15 residues. Trimming pared 2 bases from V and 0 bases from J, leaving 9 bases between. Germline-derived CDR1 and CDR2 are SGHAT and FQDESV (reference sequence). The CDR3 loop is CASSLSGLSTDTQYF. The CDR3 region has the DNA TGTGCCAGCAGCTTATCGGGACTTAGCACAGATACGCAGTATTTT.

J is TRBJ1-2 and V is TRBV5-4; no reliable D call. This CDR3 spans 15 amino acids. V was clipped by 0 bases and J by 1 base, with 10 bases between them. The V gene's germline CDR1 is SGHNT and CDR2 YYREEE (reference sequence). The CDR3 DNA reads TGTGCCAGCAGCTTGGGGAGGAACAGTAACTATGGCTACACCTTC. The encoded protein is CASSLGRNSNYGYTF.

The J gene is TRBJ1-6, the V gene TRBV4-2; D gene uncertain. The CDR3 spans 14 residues. V was clipped by 2 bases and J by 7 bases, with 9 bases between them. Germline-derived CDR1 and CDR2 are LGHNA and YNFKEQ. Here the CDR3 DNA reads TGTGCCAGCAGCCAAAGCAACGGAAATTCACCCCTCCACTTT. Translating it yields CASSQSNGNSPLHF.

The chain recombines TRBV28 with TRBJ2-4, with 10 positions matching TRBD2. After removal of 8 bases from V and 5 bases from J, the junction contained 21 bases not matched to a gene. The CDR3 contains 19 residues. Germline V lookup: CDR1 MDHEN, CDR2 SYDVKM. DNA of the CDR3: TGTGCCAGCGGCGATATGGGACTAGCGACCAGTAGAGCGCAAAACATTCAGTACTTC. Protein product: CASGDMGLATSRAQNIQYF.

As DNA, the CDR3 is TGTGCCAGCAGCTTTCAAGGGGCGAGAGAGACCCAGTACTTC. This encodes CASSFQGARETQYF. V is TRBV5-6 and J is TRBJ2-5, with a possible D match to TRBD1 (5 bases). Germline V gene data show CDR1 as SGHDT and CDR2 as YYEEEE. The germline V and J ends were trimmed by 2 bases and 4 bases, with 12 bases remaining between them. This CDR3 contains 14 residues. The entire variable domain, with the rest obtained from reference TRBV5-6 and TRBJ2-5, is as follows: DAGVTQSPTHLIKTRGQQVTLRCSPKSGHDTVSWYQQALGQGPQFIFQYYEEEERQRGNFPDRFSGHQFPNYSSELNVNALLLGDSALYLCASSFQGARETQYFGPGTRLLVL.

This clone has a handful of counts. The chain combines TRBV7-2 with TRBJ2-6; D is possibly TRBD1 or TRBD2 (5 bases each). CDR1 SGHTA and CDR2 FQGNSA come from the germline V gene. The CDR3 runs 16 residues. V was trimmed by 0 bases and J by 4 bases, leaving 10 bases between them. The CDR3 DNA sequence: TGTGCCAGCAGCTTAGCGCACGGGACCGGGGCCAACGTCCTGACTTTC. It is translated as CASSLAHGTGANVLTF.

This clone was picked up many times. The rearrangement joins TRBV28 to TRBJ2-7, with TRBD1 identical over 8 bases. V dropped 8 bases and J dropped 5; count of bases not matched to a gene: 11. There are 14 residues in the CDR3. Germline V CDR1 and CDR2: MDHEN, SYDVKM. CDR3 residues: CASQRDRQLDEQYF. The DNA for the CDR3 is TGTGCCAGCCAGAGGGACAGGCAGCTCGACGAGCAGTACTTC.

V usage is TRBV29-1 and J usage is TRBJ1-2; D may be TRBD1 (5 bases). Trimming pared 5 bases from V and 1 base from J, leaving 17 bases between. The germline gives CDR1 SQVTM, CDR2 ANQGSEA. CDR3 length equals 15 residues. The CDR3 reads CSVPLDTDNNYGYTF. The CDR3 DNA sequence: TGCAGCGTTCCCCTGGACACGGACAATAACTATGGCTACACCTTC.

The gene calls are TRBV29-1 and TRBJ1-1, with D possibly TRBD1 on 5 matching bases. Germline CDR1 reads SQVTM; CDR2 reads ANQGSEA. CDR3 length: 14 amino acids. The V end was cut by 3 bases, the J end by 2 bases, with 13 bases between. In nucleotides, the CDR3 is TGCAGCGTTGAGGATGGGCAGGGAAACACTGAAGCTTTCTTT. It translates to CSVEDGQGNTEAFF.

This rearrangement joins TRBV7-3 to TRBJ2-6, with D unresolved. CDR1 is SGHTA, CDR2 FQGTGA, per germline. The CDR3 loop spans 15 amino acids. V was shortened by 3 bases and J by 1 base, with 7 bases between the two germline ends. CDR3 in DNA: TGTGCCAGCAGCTTTTCTGGGTCTGGGGCCAACGTCCTGACTTTC. Protein product: CASSFSGSGANVLTF.

The rearrangement uses TRBV28 and TRBJ1-2, with D possibly TRBD1 on 5 matching bases. Trimming shortened V by 2 bases and J by 4 bases, and 11 bases separated the two germline ends. Germline assignment: CDR1 MDHEN and CDR2 SYDVKM. The CDR3 extends over 14 amino acids. CDR3 in DNA: TGTGCCAGCAGTTTACGGGGACCAGCCTATGGCTACACCTTC. Amino acid sequence: CASSLRGPAYGYTF.

The chain has TRBV5-1 and TRBJ2-7; D is uncertain. The CDR3 is 13 residues long. V was pared by 1 base and J by 3 bases, with 8 bases between. Germline CDR1 SGHRS, CDR2 YFSETQ. The chain's CDR3 is CASSLRLDYEQYF. CDR3 DNA: TGCGCCAGCAGCTTGCGTCTGGACTACGAGCAGTACTTC.

The chain has TRBV29-1 and TRBJ2-3; TRBD1 matches 9 bases. From germline, CDR1 is SQVTM and CDR2 ANQGSEA. The length of the CDR3 is 16 residues. The junction had 7 bases not matched to a gene; V was cut back by 1 base and J by 2 bases. This chain's CDR3 is CSVEAGQGRYTDTQYF. The CDR3 bases are TGCAGCGTTGAAGCCGGACAGGGGCGTTACACAGATACGCAGTATTTT.

The chain couples TRBV15 to TRBJ1-5, with D possibly matching TRBD1 (5 bases). CDR3 size: 16 residues. V gave up 5 bases and J gave up 1 base, with 15 bases separating them. The germline V gene has CDR1 LNHNV and CDR2 YYDKDF (reference sequence). CDR3 in amino acids: CATSSARGVSNQPQHF. In DNA, the CDR3 is TGTGCCACCAGCTCCGCGAGAGGGGTGAGCAATCAGCCCCAGCATTTT. Drawing the rest from reference TRBV15 and TRBJ1-5, the complete variable domain is DAMVIQNPRYQVTQFGKPVTLSCSQTLNHNVMYWYQQKSSQAPKLLFHYYDKDFNNEADTPDNFQSRRPNTSFCFLDIRSPGLGDTAMYLCATSSARGVSNQPQHFGDGTRLSIL.

This clone was seen a few times. The J gene is TRBJ1-5, the V gene TRBV2; 9 bases map to TRBD1. CDR3 length: 15 residues. The V segment lost 8 bases and the J segment 6 bases; nucleotides outside the gene matches: 11. Germline V gene data show CDR1 as SNHLY and CDR2 as FYNNEI. The CDR3 DNA is TGTGCCAGCTCCCTAATGGACAGGGGTAGTCAGCCCCAGCATTTT. This sequence encodes CASSLMDRGSQPQHF.

CDR3 nucleotide sequence: TGTGCCAGCAGCACAGGGGGCCCCTATGGCTACACCTTC. Translating gives CASSTGGPYGYTF. The rearrangement uses TRBV28 and TRBJ1-2; 9 nucleotides line up with TRBD1. The length of the CDR3 is 13 residues. V lost 6 bases and J lost 4; bases outside the gene matches: 3. Germline lookup yields CDR1 MDHEN and CDR2 SYDVKM.

This clone occurred once. This chain uses TRBV9 with TRBJ1-5, with D maybe TRBD1 (5 bases). The V and J ends lost 3 bases and 4 bases respectively, with 11 bases between them. Germline CDR1 is SGDLS and CDR2 is YYNGEE. There are 14 residues in the CDR3. The CDR3 DNA sequence: TGTGCCAGCAGCGACACAGGCCGTAATCAGCCCCAGCATTTT. It yields the protein CASSDTGRNQPQHF.